A single T cell receptor beta chain is shown here with its context. This clone was seen just once. Which antigen it targets is not known. The record has no base qualities; no much larger clone is one base away. This entry is derived from a study of blood T cell repertoires in COVID-19 (TCRdb year 2020). Background for the entire study: The collaborator samples originated in the United States, Italy and Spain and spanned the acute and convalescent phases of COVID-19. The prospective study material was composed of cDNA or gDNA derived from T cells, B-cell-depleted T cells, or PBMCs. Subjects who had been exposed to COVID-19, were actively infected with it, or had recovered from it provided the deeply sampled blood TCRbeta repertoires that made up the dataset. The repertoires were released in a freely available public database intended as a resource for research on the immune response to SARS-CoV-2. Samples came from the ongoing ImmuneRACE study (first 160 participants) plus 1,254 subjects from 6 global collaborators. Nearly every sample came with metadata listing a de-identified subject ID, COVID-19 status, age in years and sex. HLA class I and class II types, where available, came from metadata supplied by the sample provider rather than from assay-based typing. Here is what the overall study found, with its caveats: The amount of clinical and demographic metadata varied by source and participant and was provided uncurated.

The immunoSEQ Assay, a bias-controlled multiplex PCR, was used to amplify TCRbeta CDR3 regions from genomic DNA. The original pipeline was this. Within the assay, amplification of reference gene primers was used to estimate how many nucleated cells each sample contained. To quantify the absolute abundance of each unique TCRbeta CDR3 rearrangement, sequence reads were collapsed and filtered. For each sample, productive Simpson clonality was calculated by taking the square root of Simpson's diversity index across productive rearrangements. In its TCRdb copy, this immuneACCESS table keeps in-frame sequences only and misses some clones. Where compared with another copy, unresolved V genes explain less than half of these, and the others have no known cause. The DNA was the basis for D and trimming; V, J and clone size are from that table. The sample table records fewer than 400,000 clones; around nine tenths of these occur just once. Jointly, the top ten make up about a tenth of the sample.

Participants in the prospective study were enrolled through a virtual design, were aged about 18 to 100 years, and lived in under 25 United States geographic areas. In the prospective study, cohorts were assigned on the basis of participant-reported clinical history obtained from a screening survey and a study questionnaire. ImmuneRACE Cohort 3 recovered participants were defined by two consecutive negative NP/OP PCR tests, healthcare professional clearance, or symptom resolution. In the prospective study, mobile phlebotomists collected whole blood, serum and a nasopharyngeal or oropharyngeal swab from each participant. Additional blood draws and questionnaires over an approximately two-month period could optionally be provided by prospective study participants. Before DNA extraction, prospective study blood samples were shipped either frozen or at room temperature. Sequencing input: PBMCs or T cells enriched from blood (not recorded which). This TCR was recovered from a woman between 45 and 60 years old who had recovered from COVID-19.

The encoded CDR3 is CAVLGAAEAFF. The nucleotide sequence is TGTGCCGTCCTAGGGGCGGCTGAAGCTTTCTTT. The sequence joins TRBV27 to TRBJ1-1; TRBD1 could be the D gene, as 5 bases match. The germline V gene encodes CDR1 MNHEY and CDR2 SMNVEV (reference sequence). The CDR3 holds 11 amino acids from the cysteine to the phenylalanine. Only the CDR3 region is kept as DNA, spanning 33 bases read in frame from base 1. V is cut by 11 bases and J by 6 bases, and the space between the germline ends is 13 bases.